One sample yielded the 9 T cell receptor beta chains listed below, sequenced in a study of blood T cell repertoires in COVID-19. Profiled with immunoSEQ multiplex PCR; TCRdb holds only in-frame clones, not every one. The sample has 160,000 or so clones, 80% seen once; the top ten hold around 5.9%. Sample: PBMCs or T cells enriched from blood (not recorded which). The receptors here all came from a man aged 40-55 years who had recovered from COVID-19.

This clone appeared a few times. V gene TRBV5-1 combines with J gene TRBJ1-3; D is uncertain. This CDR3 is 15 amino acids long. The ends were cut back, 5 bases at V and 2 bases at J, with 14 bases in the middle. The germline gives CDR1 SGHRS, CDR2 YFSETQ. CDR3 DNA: TGCGCCAGCAGACCCGCCGGGATCGCTGGAAACACCATATATTTT. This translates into CASRPAGIAGNTIYF.

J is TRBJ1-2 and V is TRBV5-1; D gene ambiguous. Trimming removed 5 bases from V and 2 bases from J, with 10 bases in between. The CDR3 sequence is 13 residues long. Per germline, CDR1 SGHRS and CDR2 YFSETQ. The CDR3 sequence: CASSETRNYGYTF. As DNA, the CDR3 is TGCGCCAGCAGTGAGACACGGAACTATGGCTACACCTTC. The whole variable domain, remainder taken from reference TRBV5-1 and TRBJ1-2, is KAGVTQTPRYLIKTRGQQVTLSCSPISGHRSVSWYQQTPGQGLQFLFEYFSETQRNKGNFPGRFSGRQFSNSRSEMNVSTLELGDSALYLCASSETRNYGYTFGSGTRLTVV.

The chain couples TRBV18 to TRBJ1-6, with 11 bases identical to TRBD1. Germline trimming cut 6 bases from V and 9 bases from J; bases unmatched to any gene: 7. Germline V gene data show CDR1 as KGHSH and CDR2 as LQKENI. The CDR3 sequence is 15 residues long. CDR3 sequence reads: CASSRDGQGASPLHF. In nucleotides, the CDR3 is TGTGCCAGCTCCCGAGACGGACAGGGGGCTTCACCCCTCCACTTT.

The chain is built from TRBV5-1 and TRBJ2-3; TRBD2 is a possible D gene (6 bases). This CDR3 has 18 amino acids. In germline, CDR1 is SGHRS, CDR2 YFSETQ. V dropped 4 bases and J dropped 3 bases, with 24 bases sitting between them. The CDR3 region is CASSADFGGPGGTDTQYF. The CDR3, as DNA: TGCGCCAGCAGCGCCGACTTCGGGGGACCAGGTGGGACAGATACGCAGTATTTT.

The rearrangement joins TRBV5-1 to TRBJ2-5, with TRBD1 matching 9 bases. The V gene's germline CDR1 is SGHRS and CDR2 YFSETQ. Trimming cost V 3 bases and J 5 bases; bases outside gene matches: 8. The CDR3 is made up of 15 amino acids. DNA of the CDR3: TGCGCCAGCAGCTCGATACAGGGGGCGTGGGAGACCCAGTACTTC. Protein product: CASSSIQGAWETQYF.

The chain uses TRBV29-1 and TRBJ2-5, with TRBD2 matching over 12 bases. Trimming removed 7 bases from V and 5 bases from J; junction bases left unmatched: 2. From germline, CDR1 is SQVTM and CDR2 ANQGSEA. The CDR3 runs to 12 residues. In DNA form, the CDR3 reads TGCAGCGCTGGGACTAGCGGGGAGACCCAGTACTTC. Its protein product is CSAGTSGETQYF.

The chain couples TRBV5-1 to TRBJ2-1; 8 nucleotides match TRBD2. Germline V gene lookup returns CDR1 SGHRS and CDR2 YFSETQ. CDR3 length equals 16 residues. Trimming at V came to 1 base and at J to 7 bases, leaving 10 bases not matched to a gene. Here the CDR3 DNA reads TGCGCCAGCAGCTTGCTTCCTTTTAGCGGGGCGAATGAGCAGTTCTTC. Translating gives CASSLLPFSGANEQFF.

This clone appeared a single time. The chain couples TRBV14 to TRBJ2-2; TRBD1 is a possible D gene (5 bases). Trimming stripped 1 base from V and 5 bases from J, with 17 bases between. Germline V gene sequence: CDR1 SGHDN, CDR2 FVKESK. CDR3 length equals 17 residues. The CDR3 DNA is TGTGCCAGCAGCCAAGTGCAGTCAGGGTCGAGGACCGGGGAGCTGTTTTTT. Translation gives CASSQVQSGSRTGELFF. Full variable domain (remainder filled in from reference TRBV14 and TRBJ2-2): EAGVTQFPSHSVIEKGQTVTLRCDPISGHDNLYWYRRVMGKEIKFLLHFVKESKQDESGMPNNRFLAERTGGTYSTLKVQPAELEDSGVYFCASSQVQSGSRTGELFFGEGSRLTVL.

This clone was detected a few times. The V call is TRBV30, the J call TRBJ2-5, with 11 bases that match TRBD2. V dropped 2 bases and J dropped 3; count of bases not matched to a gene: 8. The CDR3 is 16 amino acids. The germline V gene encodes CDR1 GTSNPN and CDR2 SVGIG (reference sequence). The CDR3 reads CAWSPMGLAVEETQYF. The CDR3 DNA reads TGTGCCTGGAGTCCCATGGGACTAGCGGTGGAAGAGACCCAGTACTTC. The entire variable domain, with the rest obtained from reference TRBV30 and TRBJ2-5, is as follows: SQTIHQWPATLVQPVGSPLSLECTVEGTSNPNLYWYRQAAGRGLQLLFYSVGIGQISSEVPQNLSASRPQDRQFILSSKKLLLSDSGFYLCAWSPMGLAVEETQYFGPGTRLLVL.